This TCR beta chain was sequenced during a study of regulatory T cells in long-lasting Graves disease. Libraries of TCR beta came from iRepertoire HTBI primers plus Arm-PCR of CDR3 regions. TCRdb called the multiplex PCR reads again in MiXCR, with one record for every CDR3 protein. The profile shows around 470,000 distinct CDR3 sequences, around 13% of them singletons. Whole-study findings and limits: New patients shared around 1,000 public clonotypes, and persistent patients shared more, with approximately 2,500.

Notes on this clonotype: The antigen is not known.

Time point denoted: newly diagnosed GD, antithyroid drugs for less than 3 months. RNA extracted from PBMCs served as the sequencing template. Trimming took off 5 bases at V and 6 bases at J, with 13 bases between the two ends. CDR3 length: 14 residues. Germline values: CDR1 SEHNR, CDR2 FQNEAQ (reference sequence). The sample was also reused in another study, on T cells in Graves' hyperthyroidism and ophthalmopathy. That paper adds: Blood shared most expanded thyroid clonotypes above 0.001.

The clonotype originates from a woman between 45 and 60 years old with Graves disease. V usage is TRBV7-9 and J usage is TRBJ2-2, with D unclear. The input for sequencing was peripheral blood mononuclear cells (PBMCs), taken at new diagnosis, from a patient treated with antithyroid drugs. The CDR3 reads CASSQDSVPGELFF. For the CDR3, the DNA is TGTGCCAGCAGCCAAGATTCCGTTCCCGGGGAGCTGTTTTTT.